Below, 28 T cell receptor beta chains from the same sample are listed, as sequenced in a study of T cell changes during pregnancy in multiple sclerosis (dated by TCRdb to the late 2010s). Library preparation employed the immunoSEQ multiplex PCR assay. TCRdb took over this immuneACCESS table, retaining in-frame rearrangements with V and J assigned. Such tables are incomplete; in checked studies, under half of the missing clones stem from an unresolved V gene, and the remainder is unexplained. This sample holds around 69,000 clones; approximately 91% were observed only once. More than 1.2% of the sample lies in the top ten. This specimen was peripheral blood, taken in the third trimester of pregnancy. The origin of the receptors is a female donor with multiple sclerosis, enrolled in a pregnancy study.

The chain is built from TRBV5-1 and TRBJ2-3, with TRBD1 matching 11 bases. J gave up 3 bases and V 4 bases, and 10 bases lay outside the gene matches. This CDR3 region has 17 residues. Germline V gene lookup returns CDR1 SGHRS and CDR2 YFSETQ. The CDR3 protein is CASSRGQGAIVTDTQYF. The CDR3 DNA reads TGCGCCAGCAGCCGCGGACAGGGGGCAATTGTTACAGATACGCAGTATTTT.

The gene calls are TRBV6-5 and TRBJ2-3; 7 nucleotides align to TRBD1. Trimming cost V 5 bases and J 5 bases; bases outside gene matches: 7. The germline CDR1 and CDR2 sequences are MNHEY and SVGAGI. The CDR3 loop spans 14 amino acids. CDR3 sequence (DNA): TGTGCCAGCAGTCACCGGGACAGACGAGATACGCAGTATTTT. It yields the protein CASSHRDRRDTQYF.

The V and J genes are TRBV27 and TRBJ1-4; 10 positions agree with TRBD1. Germline V gene lookup returns CDR1 MNHEY and CDR2 SMNVEV (reference sequence). V shed 3 bases, J shed 8 bases, and the junction held 9 bases outside the gene matches. The CDR3 contains 16 residues. This CDR3 reads CASSFGPGQGIEKLFF. The CDR3 bases are TGTGCCAGCAGTTTCGGGCCGGGACAGGGGATCGAAAAACTGTTTTTT.

J is TRBJ1-1 and V is TRBV11-3; D perhaps matches TRBD1 (5 bases). Per the germline V gene, CDR1 is SGHNT and CDR2 is YENEEA. V shed 0 bases and J shed 5 bases, with 10 bases lying between them. This CDR3 is built from 14 residues. CDR3 coding DNA: TGTGCCAGCAGCTTAGAGGGGGGAAGGACTGAAGCTTTCTTT. It encodes CASSLEGGRTEAFF. The whole variable domain, remainder taken from reference TRBV11-3 and TRBJ1-1, is EAGVVQSPRYKIIEKKQPVAFWCNPISGHNTLYWYLQNLGQGPELLIRYENEEAVDDSQLPKDRFSAERLKGVDSTLKIQPAELGDSAVYLCASSLEGGRTEAFFGQGTRLTVV.

The gene calls are TRBV7-2 and TRBJ2-2; 15 bases align to TRBD2. V dropped 5 bases and J dropped 3; count of bases not matched to a gene: 7. This CDR3 has 18 residues. Germline V gene lookup returns CDR1 SGHTA and CDR2 FQGNSA. CDR3 residues: CASSVGLAGGRDTGELFF. CDR3 sequence (DNA): TGTGCCAGCAGCGTGGGACTAGCGGGGGGCCGGGACACCGGGGAGCTGTTTTTT.

The chain employs TRBV5-5 and TRBJ2-5; maybe TRBD1 (6 bases). This CDR3 is 16 amino acids long. V was pared by 0 bases and J by 4 bases, with 16 bases between. Germline lookup yields CDR1 SGHKS and CDR2 YYEKEE (reference sequence). The CDR3 here is CASSLGGQGRGETQYF. The CDR3 bases are TGTGCCAGCAGCTTGGGTGGGCAGGGGAGAGGAGAGACCCAGTACTTC.

The rearrangement uses TRBV30 and TRBJ2-1, with no clear D. This CDR3 region has 13 residues. CDR1 and CDR2 from the germline V gene are GTSNPN and SVGIG (reference sequence). The ends were cut back, 4 bases at V and 4 bases at J, with 11 bases in the middle. The CDR3 reads CAWTPLRYNEQFF. Here the CDR3 DNA reads TGTGCCTGGACCCCACTTCGATACAATGAGCAGTTCTTC.

CDR3 coding DNA: TGTGCCAGCAGTTACGGGGGATGGACTAGCTTCGATGAGCAGTTCTTC. Encoded protein: CASSYGGWTSFDEQFF. The chain couples TRBV6-5 to TRBJ2-1, with 8 positions matching TRBD2. CDR1 is MNHEY and CDR2 is SVGAGI in the germline V gene. CDR3 length equals 16 residues. V shed 2 bases, J shed 8 bases, and the junction held 11 bases outside the gene matches.

The chain couples TRBV5-6 to TRBJ2-3; 8 nucleotides match TRBD1. The CDR3 length is 15 residues. Germline V CDR1 and CDR2: SGHDT, YYEEEE. After removal of 0 bases from V and 5 bases from J, the junction contained 5 bases not matched to a gene. CDR3 coding DNA: TGTGCCAGCAGCTTGGTCGGACAGGGAAGAGATACGCAGTATTTT. Its protein product is CASSLVGQGRDTQYF.

The chain has TRBV7-3 and TRBJ2-1; D is uncertain. The CDR3 sequence is 12 residues long. V was clipped by 8 bases and J by 2 bases, with 7 bases between them. Germline CDR1 and CDR2: SGHTA and FQGTGA. The CDR3 DNA follows: TGTGCCAGCTCGAGAACCTACAATGAGCAGTTCTTC. Its translation is CASSRTYNEQFF.

The chain carries TRBV4-3 and TRBJ2-1; TRBD2 agrees at 8 bases. CDR1 is LGHNA and CDR2 is YSLEER in the germline V gene. Trimming cost V 2 bases and J 4 bases; bases outside gene matches: 7. This CDR3 comprises 16 residues. CDR3 protein: CASSQIWGGGYNEQFF. CDR3 coding DNA: TGCGCCAGCAGCCAAATTTGGGGCGGGGGGTACAATGAGCAGTTCTTC.

The genes are TRBV10-3 and TRBJ2-2; 11 bases match TRBD1. V lost 2 bases, J lost 4 bases, and 9 bases stayed unmatched. This CDR3 region has 18 residues. CDR1 is ENHRY and CDR2 is SYGVKD in the germline V gene. In nucleotides, the CDR3 is TGTGCCATCAGTGAGCTTGGACAGGGGGCAGGTGGCACCGGGGAGCTGTTTTTT. It encodes CAISELGQGAGGTGELFF.

This clone was detected a few times. The V gene is TRBV5-6, the J gene TRBJ1-1; 10 bases match TRBD1. Germline assignment: CDR1 SGHDT and CDR2 YYEEEE. CDR3 length: 14 residues. J was trimmed by 8 bases and V by 2 bases; bases with no gene match: 6. The CDR3 sequence: CASSFRDRGPEAFF. DNA of the CDR3: TGTGCCAGCAGCTTCCGGGACAGGGGTCCGGAAGCTTTCTTT.

The V and J genes are TRBV30 and TRBJ2-3, with 10 bases aligning to TRBD2. The CDR3 extends over 14 amino acids. Per germline, CDR1 GTSNPN and CDR2 SVGIG (reference sequence). After removal of 1 base from V and 3 bases from J, the junction contained 1 base not matched to a gene. The CDR3 DNA reads TGTGCCTGGAGTGCTAGCGGGGGAACAGATACGCAGTATTTT. Its protein product is CAWSASGGTDTQYF. Supplemented by reference TRBV30 and TRBJ2-3, the full variable domain reads SQTIHQWPATLVQPVGSPLSLECTVEGTSNPNLYWYRQAAGRGLQLLFYSVGIGQISSEVPQNLSASRPQDRQFILSSKKLLLSDSGFYLCAWSASGGTDTQYFGPGTRLTVL.

V and J are TRBV5-5 and TRBJ1-2, with D possibly matching TRBD1 (6 bases). The germline CDR1 and CDR2 sequences are SGHKS and YYEKEE (reference sequence). This CDR3 has 16 residues. With 0 bases removed from V and 6 bases from J, the gap between germline ends came to 18 bases. For the CDR3, the DNA is TGTGCCAGCAGCTTGGAGTGGGGGCAGGGACCGAATGGCTACACCTTC. This gives the protein CASSLEWGQGPNGYTF.

The CDR3 nucleotides read TGTGCCAGCACCACTGGCTCAGGGATGGGATGGCCCCAGCATTTT. Translation: CASTTGSGMGWPQHF. The chain uses TRBV7-8 and TRBJ1-5, with D possibly matching TRBD1 (5 bases). Germline CDR1 SGHVS, CDR2 FQNEAQ. The CDR3 extends over 15 amino acids. V was shortened by 7 bases and J by 9 bases, with 22 bases between the two germline ends.

The chain combines TRBV7-2 with TRBJ2-1; D not certain. The V end lost 5 bases, the J end lost 6 bases, and 14 bases lay between the germline ends. The germline V gene has CDR1 SGHTA and CDR2 FQGNSA. The CDR3 extends over 14 amino acids. Written as DNA, the CDR3 is TGTGCCAGCAGCCCCTATTCCCCCCTCAATGAGCAGTTCTTC. It encodes CASSPYSPLNEQFF.

The rearrangement links TRBV5-1 to TRBJ2-7; possible D gene TRBD1, 6 bases. The CDR3 has 17 amino acids. The germline V gene encodes CDR1 SGHRS and CDR2 YFSETQ. V lost 4 bases, J lost 3 bases, and 23 bases lay in between. The DNA for the CDR3 is TGCGCCAGCAGCCCGACCCCCGTCCAGGGGACCTACTACGAGCAGTACTTC. Translated, it gives CASSPTPVQGTYYEQYF. Together with reference TRBV5-1 and TRBJ2-7, the CDR3 gives the full variable domain: KAGVTQTPRYLIKTRGQQVTLSCSPISGHRSVSWYQQTPGQGLQFLFEYFSETQRNKGNFPGRFSGRQFSNSRSEMNVSTLELGDSALYLCASSPTPVQGTYYEQYFGPGTRLTVT.

The chain carries TRBV2 and TRBJ1-1; TRBD1 might be the D (5 bases). This CDR3 has 13 amino acids. Germline CDR1 reads SNHLY; CDR2 reads FYNNEI. V was shortened by 6 bases and J by 3 bases, with 11 bases between the two germline ends. In DNA form, the CDR3 reads TGTGCCAGCAGGACAGAAAGTCACACTGAAGCTTTCTTT. It is translated as CASRTESHTEAFF.

The chain links TRBV30 to TRBJ2-7; 8 bases match TRBD2. The CDR3 has 13 residues. J lost 9 bases, V lost 2 bases, and 9 bases had no gene match. Per the germline V gene, CDR1 is GTSNPN and CDR2 is SVGIG (reference sequence). The CDR3 DNA is TGTGCCTGGAGTAGTGAGGCTGGGACTAGGCAGTACTTC. Translated, it gives CAWSSEAGTRQYF. Using reference TRBV30 and TRBJ2-7 for the parts outside the CDR3, the full variable domain is SQTIHQWPATLVQPVGSPLSLECTVEGTSNPNLYWYRQAAGRGLQLLFYSVGIGQISSEVPQNLSASRPQDRQFILSSKKLLLSDSGFYLCAWSSEAGTRQYFGPGTRLTVT.

This clone was recorded once. The chain uses TRBV18 and TRBJ1-1; D is undetermined. This CDR3 region has 19 residues. CDR1 and CDR2 (germline): KGHSH, LQKENI. The V end was cut by 3 bases, the J end by 0 bases, with 23 bases between. The CDR3 is CASSPHTAARAGLNTEAFF. CDR3 bases: TGTGCCAGCTCACCTCATACTGCCGCGCGGGCTGGGCTGAACACTGAAGCTTTCTTT.

This chain joins TRBV5-1 and TRBJ2-3, with D possibly TRBD1 on 6 matching bases. Germline lookup yields CDR1 SGHRS and CDR2 YFSETQ. Trimming took 0 bases from V and 6 from J, leaving 17 bases between them. The length of the CDR3 is 16 residues. CDR3 DNA: TGCGCCAGCAGCTTGGGAACAGGGAGTAGGTTTGATACGCAGTATTTT. Protein sequence: CASSLGTGSRFDTQYF.

This rearrangement joins TRBV5-6 to TRBJ2-7, with D possibly matching TRBD1 (7 bases). V lost 2 bases and J 6 bases, leaving 21 bases between the germline ends. There are 16 residues in the CDR3. Per germline, CDR1 SGHDT and CDR2 YYEEEE. The CDR3: CASSFVEEGAWGEQYF. Written as DNA, the CDR3 is TGTGCCAGCAGCTTCGTTGAGGAGGGGGCTTGGGGCGAGCAGTACTTC. Drawing the rest from reference TRBV5-6 and TRBJ2-7, the complete variable domain is DAGVTQSPTHLIKTRGQQVTLRCSPKSGHDTVSWYQQALGQGPQFIFQYYEEEERQRGNFPDRFSGHQFPNYSSELNVNALLLGDSALYLCASSFVEEGAWGEQYFGPGTRLTVT.

The chain carries TRBV29-1 and TRBJ2-2; D gene uncertain. Germline V lookup: CDR1 SQVTM, CDR2 ANQGSEA. V dropped 3 bases and J dropped 8 bases, with 10 bases sitting between them. This CDR3 is built from 12 residues. The CDR3 here is CSVDTGTGELFF. CDR3 DNA: TGCAGCGTTGACACGGGTACGGGGGAGCTGTTTTTT.

The rearrangement uses TRBV7-8 and TRBJ2-7; TRBD1 agrees at 8 bases. This CDR3 has 16 residues. The trim removed 2 bases at V and 3 bases at J, leaving 9 bases unmatched. Germline loops: CDR1 SGHVS, CDR2 FQNEAQ. CDR3: CASSLPTGTGVYEQYF. CDR3 nucleotides: TGTGCCAGCAGCTTACCAACCGGGACAGGAGTCTACGAGCAGTACTTC.

This clone was recorded once. The chain carries TRBV5-1 and TRBJ1-6; D gene unclear. The CDR3 has 13 amino acids. V shed 5 bases and J shed 7 bases, with 10 bases lying between them. Germline assignment: CDR1 SGHRS and CDR2 YFSETQ. The CDR3 DNA sequence: TGCGCCAGCAGAGATGAGGTGAATTCACCCCTCCACTTT. It translates to CASRDEVNSPLHF.

This clone is a singleton in its sample. The chain has TRBV9 and TRBJ1-2; D unresolved. The germline V and J ends were trimmed by 0 bases and 0 bases, with 9 bases remaining between them. CDR1 and CDR2 (germline): SGDLS, YYNGEE. CDR3 length: 15 residues. CDR3 sequence: CASSVDPGANYGYTF. CDR3 DNA sequence: TGTGCCAGCAGCGTAGATCCGGGTGCTAACTATGGCTACACCTTC. Together with reference TRBV9 and TRBJ1-2, the CDR3 gives the full variable domain: DSGVTQTPKHLITATGQRVTLRCSPRSGDLSVYWYQQSLDQGLQFLIQYYNGEERAKGNILERFSAQQFPDLHSELNLSSLELGDSALYFCASSVDPGANYGYTFGSGTRLTVV.

This clone was counted ten times or more. J is TRBJ1-1 and V is TRBV5-1; D is unclear. Germline V CDR1 and CDR2: SGHRS, YFSETQ. The CDR3 has 15 amino acids. V was trimmed by 4 bases and J by 4 bases, leaving 17 bases between them. The CDR3 nucleotides read TGCGCCAGCAGCCGTGGCGGGGAAGGAGGCACTGAAGCTTTCTTT. Translated, it gives CASSRGGEGGTEAFF. Variable domain in full (rest from reference TRBV5-1 and TRBJ1-1): KAGVTQTPRYLIKTRGQQVTLSCSPISGHRSVSWYQQTPGQGLQFLFEYFSETQRNKGNFPGRFSGRQFSNSRSEMNVSTLELGDSALYLCASSRGGEGGTEAFFGQGTRLTVV.